This T cell receptor beta chain was recorded in a study of blood T cell repertoires in COVID-19. Turning to the study itself: Both acute and convalescent COVID-19 samples were obtained from the United States, Italy and Spain.

V shed 5 bases, J shed 6 bases, and the junction held 7 bases outside the gene matches. This CDR3 region has 14 residues. The germline CDR1 and CDR2 sequences are LGHNA and YSLEER. Measured with immunoSEQ multiplex PCR; TCRdb has only the in-frame clones, and not every one. Found here are 64,000 or so clones, roughly four fifths of them singletons; the top ten hold roughly 9.7%. This clone was recorded once. The chain is built from TRBV4-3 and TRBJ2-1, with 7 bases aligning to TRBD2. The source material was peripheral blood. The source is a human donor in a cohort sampled during active COVID-19. The CDR3 sequence: CASSFSGGSNEQFF. DNA for the CDR3: TGCGCCAGCAGCTTCTCTGGCGGGAGCAATGAGCAGTTCTTC.